Reported below is one T cell receptor beta chain. These data originate in a study of blood T cell repertoires in COVID-19. The CDR3 has 12 residues. From germline, CDR1 is DFQATT and CDR2 SNEGSKA (reference sequence). V lost 3 bases, J lost 4 bases, and 7 bases lay in between. Here immunoSEQ multiplex PCR was the method, and the copy in TCRdb shows in-frame clones only, minus some. The sample has about 180,000 clones, 80% seen once. V gene TRBV20-1 combines with J gene TRBJ1-3; unclear D gene. The clonotype originates from a man in his sixties who had been exposed to COVID-19. The sample comprised PBMCs or T cells enriched from blood (not recorded which). CDR3 sequence (DNA): TGCAGTGCTAGTCCGTCGGGAAACACCATATATTTT. Translation: CSASPSGNTIYF.